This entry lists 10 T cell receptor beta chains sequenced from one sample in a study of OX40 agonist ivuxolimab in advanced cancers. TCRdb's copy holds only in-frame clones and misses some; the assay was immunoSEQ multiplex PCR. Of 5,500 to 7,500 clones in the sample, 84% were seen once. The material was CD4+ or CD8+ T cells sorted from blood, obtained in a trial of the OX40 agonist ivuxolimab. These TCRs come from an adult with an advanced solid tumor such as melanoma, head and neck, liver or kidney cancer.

The CDR3 DNA reads TGTGCCAGCAGTTTATGGGCTAGCGGGACCAACGAGCAGTACTTC. It codes for CASSLWASGTNEQYF. The chain couples TRBV27 to TRBJ2-7, with 9 bases matching TRBD2. Trimming at V came to 1 base and at J to 5 bases, leaving 6 bases not matched to a gene. The CDR3 is made up of 15 amino acids. The germline V gene has CDR1 MNHEY and CDR2 SMNVEV (reference sequence).

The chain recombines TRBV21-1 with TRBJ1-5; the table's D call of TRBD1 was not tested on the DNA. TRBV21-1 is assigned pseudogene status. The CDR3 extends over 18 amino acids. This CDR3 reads CASSNGAWTDASNQPQHF. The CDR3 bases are TGTGCCAGCAGCAATGGAGCTTGGACAGATGCAAGCAATCAGCCCCAGCATTTT.

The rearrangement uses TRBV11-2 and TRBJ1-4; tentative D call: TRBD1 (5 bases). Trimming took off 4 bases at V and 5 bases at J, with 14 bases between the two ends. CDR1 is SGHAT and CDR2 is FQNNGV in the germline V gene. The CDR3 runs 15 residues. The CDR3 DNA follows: TGTGCCAGCAGCTCCGCCAGGCGGGGGAATGAAAAACTGTTTTTT. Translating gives CASSSARRGNEKLFF. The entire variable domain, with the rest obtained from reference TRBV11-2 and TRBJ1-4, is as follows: EAGVAQSPRYKIIEKRQSVAFWCNPISGHATLYWYQQILGQGPKLLIQFQNNGVVDDSQLPKDRFSAERLKGVDSTLKIQPAKLEDSAVYLCASSSARRGNEKLFFGSGTQLSVL.

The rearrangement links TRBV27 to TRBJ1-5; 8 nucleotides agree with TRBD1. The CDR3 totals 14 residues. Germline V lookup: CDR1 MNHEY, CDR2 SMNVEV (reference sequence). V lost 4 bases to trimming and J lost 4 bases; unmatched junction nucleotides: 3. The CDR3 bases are TGTGCCAGCAGTTCAGGGGGCGATAATCAGCCCCAGCATTTT. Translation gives CASSSGGDNQPQHF.

CDR3: CASSQYPRDRGYNEQFF. In DNA, the CDR3 is TGCGCCAGCAGCCAATACCCCCGGGACAGGGGCTACAATGAGCAGTTCTTC. The chain has TRBV4-1 and TRBJ2-1; 10 bases map to TRBD1. This CDR3 region has 17 residues. Germline V lookup: CDR1 MGHRA, CDR2 YSYEKL. V lost 2 bases and J lost 3; bases outside the gene matches: 7.

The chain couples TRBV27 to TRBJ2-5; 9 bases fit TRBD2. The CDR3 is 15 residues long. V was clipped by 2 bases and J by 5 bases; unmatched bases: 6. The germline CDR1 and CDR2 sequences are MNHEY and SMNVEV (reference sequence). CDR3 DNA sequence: TGTGCCAGCAGTTTAGATCTAGCGGGGTCCGAGACCCAGTACTTC. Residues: CASSLDLAGSETQYF.

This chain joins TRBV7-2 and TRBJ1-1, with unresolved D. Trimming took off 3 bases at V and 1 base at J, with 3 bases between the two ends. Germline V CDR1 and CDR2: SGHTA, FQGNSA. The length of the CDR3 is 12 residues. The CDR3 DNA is TGTGCCAGCAGCTTCCCGAACACTGAAGCTTTCTTT. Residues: CASSFPNTEAFF.

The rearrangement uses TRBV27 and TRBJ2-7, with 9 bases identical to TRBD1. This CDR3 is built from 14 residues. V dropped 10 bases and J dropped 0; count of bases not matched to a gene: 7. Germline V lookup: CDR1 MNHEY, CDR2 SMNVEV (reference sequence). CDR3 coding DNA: TGTGCCACCTCCGACAGGGGGAACTCCTACGAGCAGTACTTC. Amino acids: CATSDRGNSYEQYF.

CDR3 residues: CASSFSSGTISYEQYF. CDR3 bases: TGTGCCAGCAGTTTTTCCTCGGGCACCATCTCCTACGAGCAGTACTTC. The chain combines TRBV27 with TRBJ2-7; no reliable D call. The germline gives CDR1 MNHEY, CDR2 SMNVEV (reference sequence). Trimming took 3 bases from V and 0 from J, leaving 15 bases between them. This CDR3 contains 16 residues.

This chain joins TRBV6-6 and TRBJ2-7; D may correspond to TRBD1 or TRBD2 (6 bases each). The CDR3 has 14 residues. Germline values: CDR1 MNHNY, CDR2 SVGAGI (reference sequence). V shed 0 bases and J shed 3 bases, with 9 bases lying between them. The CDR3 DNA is TGTGCCAGCAGTTACTCACGGGGGCTCTACGAGCAGTACTTC. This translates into CASSYSRGLYEQYF.